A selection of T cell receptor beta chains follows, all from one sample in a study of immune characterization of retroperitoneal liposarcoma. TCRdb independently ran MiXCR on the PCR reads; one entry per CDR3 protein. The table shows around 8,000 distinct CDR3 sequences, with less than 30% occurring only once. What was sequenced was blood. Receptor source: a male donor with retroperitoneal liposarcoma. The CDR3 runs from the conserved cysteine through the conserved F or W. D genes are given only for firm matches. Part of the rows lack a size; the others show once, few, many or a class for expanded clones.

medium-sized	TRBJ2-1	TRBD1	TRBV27	CASSFGQGRLEQFF	TGTGCCAGCAGTTTCGGACAGGGAAGGTTGGAGCAGTTCTTC
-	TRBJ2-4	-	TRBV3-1	CASSQAGLADYKNIQYF	TGTGCCAGCAGCCAAGCGGGGCTAGCTGATTACAAAAACATTCAGTACTTC
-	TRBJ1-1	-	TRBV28	CASFPFRAPDKKRTEAFF	TGTGCCAGTTTCCCCTTTCGGGCGCCTGATAAGAAAAGGACTGAAGCTTTCTTT
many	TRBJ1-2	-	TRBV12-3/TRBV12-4	CASSSQGSSGYTF	TGTGCCAGCAGTTCCCAGGGGAGCAGTGGCTACACCTTC
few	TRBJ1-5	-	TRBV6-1	CASSEKARHSNQPQHF	TGTGCCAGCAGTGAAAAGGCAAGACATAGCAATCAGCCCCAGCATTTT
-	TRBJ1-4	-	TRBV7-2	CASSLRGGNEKLFF	TGTGCCAGCAGCTTACGGGGGGGTAATGAAAAACTGTTTTTT
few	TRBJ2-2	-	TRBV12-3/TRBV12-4	CASSLHMDTGELFF	TGTGCCAGCAGCCTTCATATGGACACCGGGGAGCTGTTTTTT
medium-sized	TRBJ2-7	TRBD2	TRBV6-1	CASSQTPSGGAYEQYF	TGTGCCAGCAGCCAAACTCCTAGCGGGGGGGCCTACGAGCAGTACTTC
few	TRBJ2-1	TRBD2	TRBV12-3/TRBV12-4	CASRPGTSGTLRYNEQFF	TGTGCCAGCAGACCAGGGACTAGCGGGACCTTGAGGTACAATGAGCAGTTCTTC
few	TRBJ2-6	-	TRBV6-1	CASRRSGANVLTF	TGTGCCAGCAGAAGGTCTGGGGCCAACGTCCTGACTTTC
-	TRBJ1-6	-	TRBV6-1	CASSVRGSSYNSPLHF	TGTGCCAGCAGTGTGCGCGGGAGCTCCTATAATTCACCCCTCCACTTT